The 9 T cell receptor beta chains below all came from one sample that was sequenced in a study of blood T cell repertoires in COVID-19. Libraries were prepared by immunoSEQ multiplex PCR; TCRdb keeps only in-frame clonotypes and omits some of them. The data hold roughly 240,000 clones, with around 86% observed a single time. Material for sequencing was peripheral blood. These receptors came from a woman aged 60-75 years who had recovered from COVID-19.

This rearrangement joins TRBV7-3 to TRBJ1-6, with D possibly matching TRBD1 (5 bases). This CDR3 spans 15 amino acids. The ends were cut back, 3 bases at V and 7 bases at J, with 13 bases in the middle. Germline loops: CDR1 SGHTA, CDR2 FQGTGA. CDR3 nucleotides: TGTGCCAGCAGCTTCTCGGGGGGATACAATTCACCCCTCCACTTT. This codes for CASSFSGGYNSPLHF.

The CDR3 spells CASSFPQGAGGYTF. CDR3 sequence (DNA): TGCGCCAGCAGCTTCCCTCAGGGGGCAGGTGGCTACACCTTC. V and J are TRBV5-1 and TRBJ1-2, with 8 bases identical to TRBD1. V dropped 2 bases and J dropped 7; count of bases not matched to a gene: 7. The CDR3 consists of 14 residues. Germline lookup yields CDR1 SGHRS and CDR2 YFSETQ.

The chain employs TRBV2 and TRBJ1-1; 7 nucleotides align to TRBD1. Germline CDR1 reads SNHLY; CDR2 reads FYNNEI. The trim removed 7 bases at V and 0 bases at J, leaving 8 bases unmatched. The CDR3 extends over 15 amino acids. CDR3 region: CASKEKTGMNTEAFF. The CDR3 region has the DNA TGTGCCAGCAAGGAGAAGACAGGGATGAACACTGAAGCTTTCTTT.

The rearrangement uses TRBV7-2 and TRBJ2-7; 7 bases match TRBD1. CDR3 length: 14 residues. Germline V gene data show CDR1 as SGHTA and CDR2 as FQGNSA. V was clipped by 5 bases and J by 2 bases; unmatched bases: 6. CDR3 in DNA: TGTGCCAGCAGCATGACAGGGCTCACCTACGAGCAGTACTTC. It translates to CASSMTGLTYEQYF.

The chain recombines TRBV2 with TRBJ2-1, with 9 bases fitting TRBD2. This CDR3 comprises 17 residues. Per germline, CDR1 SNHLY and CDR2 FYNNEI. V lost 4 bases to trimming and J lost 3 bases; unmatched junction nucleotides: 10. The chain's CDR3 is CASSGPRGTSSYNEQFF. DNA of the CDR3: TGTGCCAGCAGTGGACCGAGGGGGACTAGCAGCTACAATGAGCAGTTCTTC.

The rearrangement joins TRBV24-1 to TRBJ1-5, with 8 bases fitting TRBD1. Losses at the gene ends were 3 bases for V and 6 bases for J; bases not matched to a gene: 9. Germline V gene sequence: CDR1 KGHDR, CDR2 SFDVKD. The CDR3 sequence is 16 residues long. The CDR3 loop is CATSDTGQGRGQPQHF. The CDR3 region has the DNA TGTGCCACCAGTGATACCGGACAGGGCCGGGGTCAGCCCCAGCATTTT.

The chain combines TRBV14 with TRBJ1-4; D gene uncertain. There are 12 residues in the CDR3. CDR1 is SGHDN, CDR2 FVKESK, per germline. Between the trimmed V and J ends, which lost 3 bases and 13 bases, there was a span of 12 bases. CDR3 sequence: CASSQLFGRLFF. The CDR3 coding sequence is TGTGCCAGCAGCCAGCTATTCGGGAGACTGTTTTTT. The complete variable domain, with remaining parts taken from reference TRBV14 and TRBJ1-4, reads EAGVTQFPSHSVIEKGQTVTLRCDPISGHDNLYWYRRVMGKEIKFLLHFVKESKQDESGMPNNRFLAERTGGTYSTLKVQPAELEDSGVYFCASSQLFGRLFFGSGTQLSVL.

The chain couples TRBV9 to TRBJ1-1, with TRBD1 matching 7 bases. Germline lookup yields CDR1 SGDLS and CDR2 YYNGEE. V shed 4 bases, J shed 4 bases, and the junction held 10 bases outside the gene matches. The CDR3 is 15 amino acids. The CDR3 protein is CASSTRTGRSTEAFF. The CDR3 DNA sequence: TGTGCCAGCAGCACACGGACAGGTAGGAGCACTGAAGCTTTCTTT. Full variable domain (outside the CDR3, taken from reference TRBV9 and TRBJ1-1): DSGVTQTPKHLITATGQRVTLRCSPRSGDLSVYWYQQSLDQGLQFLIQYYNGEERAKGNILERFSAQQFPDLHSELNLSSLELGDSALYFCASSTRTGRSTEAFFGQGTRLTVV.

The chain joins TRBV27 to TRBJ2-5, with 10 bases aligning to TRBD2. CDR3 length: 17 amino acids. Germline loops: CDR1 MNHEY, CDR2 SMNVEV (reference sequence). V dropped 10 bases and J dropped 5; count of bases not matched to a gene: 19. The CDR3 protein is CATLLTGAGGPVETQYF. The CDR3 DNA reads TGTGCCACCCTTCTAACTGGAGCGGGGGGGCCGGTGGAGACCCAGTACTTC.